Below, 11 T cell receptor beta chains from the same sample are listed, as sequenced in a study of a mutant IDH1 vaccine in newly diagnosed glioma. Time point in this sample: baseline, week 1 (first vaccination visit). Treatment of the sample: pre-vaccination baseline after standard-of-care therapy. Clones were sequenced by immunoSEQ multiplex PCR, and TCRdb holds only the in-frame ones, with some missing. Seen here are about 34,000 clones, about 80% observed once, and the top ten hold approximately 9.4%. The specimen was peripheral blood mononuclear cells (PBMCs), collected from a glioma patient treated with radiotherapy, temozolomide or both. Source of these receptors: a man aged 50-60 years with glioma. Some clones in this sample may be carry-over from other donors' samples.

This CDR3 reads CASSVGGTGPGYTF. DNA of the CDR3: TGTGCCAGCAGCGTAGGAGGGACAGGGCCCGGCTACACCTTC. The J gene is TRBJ1-2, the V gene TRBV9, with TRBD1 matching 9 bases. CDR1 is SGDLS, CDR2 YYNGEE, per germline. This CDR3 contains 14 residues. Trimming cost V 0 bases and J 8 bases; bases outside gene matches: 5.

The chain couples TRBV2 to TRBJ1-2; D unclear. Trimming shortened V by 8 bases and J by 3 bases, and 10 bases separated the two germline ends. The CDR3 contains 12 residues. Germline CDR1 and CDR2: SNHLY and FYNNEI. CDR3 sequence (DNA): TGTGCCAGCGGACTAGGCGACTATGGCTACACCTTC. Residues: CASGLGDYGYTF. Using reference TRBV2 and TRBJ1-2 for the parts outside the CDR3, the full variable domain is EPEVTQTPSHQVTQMGQEVILRCVPISNHLYFYWYRQILGQKVEFLVSFYNNEISEKSEIFDDQFSVERPDGSNFTLKIRSTKLEDSAMYFCASGLGDYGYTFGSGTRLTVV.

This rearrangement joins TRBV7-8 to TRBJ2-7, with 7 bases that match TRBD2. V gave up 5 bases and J gave up 2 bases; unmatched junction bases: 6. This CDR3 spans 14 amino acids. Germline V CDR1 and CDR2: SGHVS, FQNEAQ. The CDR3 bases are TGTGCCAGCAGCGCCACACTAGCGACCTACGAGCAGTACTTC. Amino acid sequence: CASSATLATYEQYF.

The V gene is TRBV19, the J gene TRBJ1-4, with 7 bases lining up with TRBD1. This CDR3 region has 14 residues. V trimming: 7 bases; J trimming: 7 bases; junction bases outside the gene matches: 9. Germline V gene lookup returns CDR1 LNHDA and CDR2 SQIVND (reference sequence). Here the CDR3 reads CASKKGAMIEKLFF. CDR3 coding DNA: TGTGCCAGTAAAAAGGGGGCAATGATTGAAAAACTGTTTTTT.

This chain joins TRBV10-3 and TRBJ1-1; D gene uncertain. V lost 5 bases to trimming and J lost 1 base, with 8 bases between them. CDR3 length equals 13 residues. Germline V gene data show CDR1 as ENHRY and CDR2 as SYGVKD. CDR3 protein: CAISTQSNTEAFF. The CDR3 DNA reads as TGTGCCATCAGTACACAGTCGAACACTGAAGCTTTCTTT.

By share, this clone counts as medium-sized. The chain has TRBV6-5 and TRBJ2-7; TRBD1 aligns across 9 bases. V gave up 4 bases and J gave up 2 bases; unmatched junction bases: 6. CDR3 length equals 15 residues. Germline CDR1 MNHEY, CDR2 SVGAGI. The CDR3 here is CASSSPGTGTYEQYF. The CDR3 nucleotides are TGTGCCAGCAGTTCCCCCGGGACAGGGACCTACGAGCAGTACTTC.

This clone appeared once. V gene TRBV7-2 combines with J gene TRBJ1-1; D possibly corresponds to TRBD1 (5 bases). V shed 3 bases and J shed 4 bases, with 9 bases lying between them. Germline V lookup: CDR1 SGHTA, CDR2 FQGNSA. CDR3 size: 13 residues. CDR3 loop: CASSLGLSTEAFF. CDR3 bases: TGTGCCAGCAGCTTGGGGCTAAGCACTGAAGCTTTCTTT.

The gene calls are TRBV4-1 and TRBJ2-3; 8 nucleotides line up with TRBD2. V was clipped by 1 base and J by 6 bases; unmatched bases: 12. CDR1 and CDR2 from the germline V gene are MGHRA and YSYEKL. The CDR3 spans 17 residues. CDR3 sequence: CASSQGRVTGGLDTQYF. CDR3 bases: TGCGCCAGCAGCCAAGGGAGGGTCACGGGGGGGCTTGATACGCAGTATTTT.

V usage is TRBV7-8 and J usage is TRBJ1-1; no definite D call. The CDR3 is 13 amino acids. The V end lost 3 bases, the J end lost 1 base, and 6 bases lay between the germline ends. Per the germline V gene, CDR1 is SGHVS and CDR2 is FQNEAQ. The CDR3 DNA reads TGTGCCAGCAGCTTTTCCAGGAACACTGAAGCTTTCTTT. It codes for CASSFSRNTEAFF.

The chain couples TRBV11-3 to TRBJ1-6; 8 bases map to TRBD1. Germline lookup yields CDR1 SGHNT and CDR2 YENEEA. The J segment lost 2 bases and the V segment lost 7 bases, leaving 4 bases of the junction unmatched. The CDR3 totals 15 residues. DNA for the CDR3: TGTGCCAGCACCGAACAGGGGGCCTATAATTCACCCCTCCACTTT. Translation gives CASTEQGAYNSPLHF.

The chain is built from TRBV6-6 and TRBJ2-1; D remains ambiguous. The CDR3 contains 14 residues. Germline assignment: CDR1 MNHNY and CDR2 SVGAGI (reference sequence). V lost 0 bases to trimming and J lost 3 bases, with 6 bases between them. In DNA form, the CDR3 reads TGTGCCAGCAGTTACTCGTCGGTCTACAATGAGCAGTTCTTC. Its translation is CASSYSSVYNEQFF.